This TCR beta chain originates from a study of T cells expressing NK-cell markers. Study information: Sequencing of TCR beta repertoires drew on sorted CD3+CD56+NKG2C+, CD3+CD56+NKG2C- and CD3+CD56-NKG2C+ T cells. Study-level findings and limits: Topping the CD3+CD56-NKG2C+ fraction as well were these clonotypes, in a few donors.

Concerning this clonotype itself: As yet, its antigen is unknown.

TCRdb reprocessed the 5' RACE reads and stores each CDR3 protein as one record, lacking DNA. The sample shows hundreds of thousands of distinct CDR3 sequences, and roughly 5.2% sits with its ten largest clones. The CDR3 sequence is 14 residues long. Germline CDR1 and CDR2: LNHNV and YYDKDF (reference sequence). This TCR derives from a man between 18 and 69 years old in good health. The sequenced sample consisted of blood T cells: a sorted CD56 or NKG2C T cell subset, CD4+ or CD8+ T cells, or bulk PBMC T cells (not recorded which). The chain couples TRBV15 to TRBJ2-7. This CDR3 reads CATSREIETYEQYF.